This TCR beta chain was captured in a study of CXCR3-negative and CXCR3-positive naive CD8 T cells. TRB cDNA was prepared as libraries by UMI-labeled 5' RACE. TCRdb re-called the 5' RACE reads and shows each CDR3 protein once, DNA omitted. Its table lists around 80,000 distinct CDR3 sequences. This CDR3 comprises 13 residues. Per germline, CDR1 MNHEY and CDR2 SVGAGI. Whole-study findings and limits: The study found more hydrophobic TRB CDR3s in CXCR3-positive naive cells than in CXCR3-negative naive cells. Memory CD8+ cells showed much lower diversity, while both naive subsets displayed comparably high diversity. Naive CXCR3-positive and CXCR3-negative cells shared similar TRBV-TRBJ usage, unlike memory cells.

On this clonotype: What it binds is not known.

The sequenced sample consisted of naive CXCR3+ CD8+ T cells from blood. Subset noted: CD45RO-CCR7+CD27+CD95- naive CD8+ T cells expressing CXCR3 (TNR3+). The sequence derives from a human donor in good health. Some clones in this sample may be carry-over from other donors' samples. The gene calls are TRBV6-5 and TRBJ1-2. CDR3: CASRPGEGYGYTF.